The 28 T cell receptor beta chains in this list originate from one sample, sequenced in a study of early stage breast cancer tumors. Only in-frame clones appear in the TCRdb table, and some are missing; sequencing was by immunoSEQ multiplex PCR. The data contain tens of thousands of clones, roughly 78% of them singletons. Sequencing used blood. The origin of the receptors is a person in their 60s with breast cancer.

The rearrangement uses TRBV18 and TRBJ1-2; 10 bases match TRBD1. The CDR3 runs to 16 residues. Germline assignment: CDR1 KGHSH and CDR2 LQKENI. The V gene end was trimmed by 2 bases and the J gene end by 8 bases; junction bases not matched to a gene: 11. The CDR3 reads CASSPSPGTGDWGYTF. The CDR3 DNA sequence: TGTGCCAGCTCACCATCGCCGGGGACAGGGGATTGGGGCTACACCTTC.

Of note for this clone: This CDR3 is also generated by other DNA sequences in the sample. V usage is TRBV29-1 and J usage is TRBJ2-6; no definite D call. Trimming removed 4 bases from V and 0 bases from J, with 4 bases in between. This CDR3 comprises 13 residues. In germline, CDR1 is SQVTM, CDR2 ANQGSEA. The CDR3 spells CSVALSGANVLTF. The CDR3 DNA reads TGCAGCGTTGCTCTCTCTGGGGCCAACGTCCTGACTTTC.

The rearrangement links TRBV6-5 to TRBJ2-1, with 8 positions matching TRBD2. The germline gives CDR1 MNHEY, CDR2 SVGAGI. The length of the CDR3 is 16 residues. The trim removed 0 bases at V and 4 bases at J, leaving 5 bases unmatched. For the CDR3, the DNA is TGTGCCAGCAGTTACTCATGGCGGGAGGATTACAATGAGCAGTTCTTC. Translated: CASSYSWREDYNEQFF.

The chain links TRBV18 to TRBJ2-5; 8 bases match TRBD2. CDR1 and CDR2 from the germline V gene are KGHSH and LQKENI. This CDR3 is built from 16 residues. With V trimmed by 3 bases and J by 5 bases, 11 bases remained unmatched. CDR3 loop: CASSPTSGGGRETQYF. CDR3 DNA: TGTGCCAGCTCACCGACTTCCGGCGGCGGGAGGGAGACCCAGTACTTC.

Remarks on this clone: A read error may produce the germline difference seen at one junction end. V usage is TRBV30 and J usage is TRBJ1-4, with 9 bases that match TRBD1. Looked up from germline, CDR1 is GTSNPN and CDR2 is SVGIG (reference sequence). CDR3 length: 11 residues. CDR3 protein: CAWSVRDRVHF. The CDR3 bases are TGTGCCTGGAGTGTTAGGGACAGGGTGCATTTT.

This chain connects TRBV4-3 to TRBJ2-5; D is possibly TRBD1 (6 bases). Trimming cost V 5 bases and J 0 bases, with 10 bases left between them. This CDR3 spans 14 amino acids. Germline V gene sequence: CDR1 LGHNA, CDR2 YSLEER. CDR3 in DNA: TGCGCCAGCAGCTGGGGGCCAAACCAAGAGACCCAGTACTTC. The encoded protein is CASSWGPNQETQYF.

The chain couples TRBV29-1 to TRBJ2-3; no reliable D call. V dropped 4 bases and J dropped 3 bases, with 11 bases sitting between them. The germline V gene has CDR1 SQVTM and CDR2 ANQGSEA. The CDR3 is made up of 13 amino acids. The CDR3 bases are TGCAGCGTTGTAGGTGGAGTGACAGATACGCAGTATTTT. It codes for CSVVGGVTDTQYF.

V is TRBV19 and J is TRBJ1-5; maybe TRBD1 (6 bases). The CDR3 runs to 16 residues. Per the germline V gene, CDR1 is LNHDA and CDR2 is SQIVND (reference sequence). V was clipped by 3 bases and J by 0 bases, with 12 bases between them. The CDR3 reads CASSMDSPYSNQPQHF. CDR3 DNA sequence: TGTGCCAGTAGTATGGACAGCCCTTATAGCAATCAGCCCCAGCATTTT.

The gene calls are TRBV30 and TRBJ2-7; perhaps TRBD1 as D (5 bases). With 4 bases removed from V and 3 bases from J, the gap between germline ends came to 7 bases. Germline V gene sequence: CDR1 GTSNPN, CDR2 SVGIG (reference sequence). CDR3 length: 11 residues. The CDR3 spells CAWNTGYEQYF. As DNA, the CDR3 is TGTGCCTGGAATACAGGCTACGAGCAGTACTTC.

This chain uses TRBV27 with TRBJ2-4; 9 bases map to TRBD1. The CDR3 contains 16 residues. The V gene's germline CDR1 is MNHEY and CDR2 SMNVEV (reference sequence). The V segment lost 3 bases and the J segment 2 bases; nucleotides outside the gene matches: 5. Written as DNA, the CDR3 is TGTGCCAGCAGTTTGGGACAGGGAGGGTCCAAAAACATTCAGTACTTC. The encoded protein is CASSLGQGGSKNIQYF.

This clone was seen a single time. DNA for the CDR3: TGTGCCAGCTCACCCGAGCAGGGGGCTATCTACGAGCAGTACTTC. Residues: CASSPEQGAIYEQYF. This rearrangement joins TRBV18 to TRBJ2-7; TRBD1 agrees at 8 bases. The germline gives CDR1 KGHSH, CDR2 LQKENI. The CDR3 covers 15 residues. The V and J ends lost 3 bases and 3 bases, in that order; junction bases with no gene match: 7.

The chain links TRBV5-1 to TRBJ2-7, with TRBD2 matching 8 bases. This CDR3 comprises 16 residues. Losses at the gene ends were 3 bases for V and 3 bases for J; bases not matched to a gene: 11. Germline-derived CDR1 and CDR2 are SGHRS and YFSETQ. The CDR3 DNA follows: TGCGCCAGCAGCTCCCCCGGGGCGGGGGGAAACTACGAGCAGTACTTC. Translating it yields CASSSPGAGGNYEQYF.

The V call is TRBV6-1, the J call TRBJ2-7; 8 positions agree with TRBD1. Germline assignment: CDR1 MNHNS and CDR2 SASEGT. The CDR3 totals 14 residues. Unmatched junction bases numbered 9, after V lost 10 bases and J lost 1 base. The CDR3 spells CATPYGTGSYEQYF. The DNA of the CDR3 is TGTGCCACGCCGTACGGGACAGGATCCTACGAGCAGTACTTC.

The chain uses TRBV18 and TRBJ2-5; D is perhaps TRBD1 (5 bases). The germline V gene has CDR1 KGHSH and CDR2 LQKENI. This CDR3 has 14 amino acids. V gave up 0 bases and J gave up 5 bases, with 10 bases separating them. CDR3 sequence: CASSPPSGWETQYF. As DNA, the CDR3 is TGTGCCAGCTCACCACCTTCAGGGTGGGAGACCCAGTACTTC.

As for this clone: This sample also contains other DNA sequences that code for the same CDR3. CDR3 coding DNA: TGTGCCAGCAGCTACTTCACAGATACGCAGTATTTT. Translating gives CASSYFTDTQYF. V usage is TRBV11-2 and J usage is TRBJ2-3, with no clear D. The V and J ends lost 4 bases and 2 bases respectively, with 4 bases between them. Germline V CDR1 and CDR2: SGHAT, FQNNGV. There are 12 residues in the CDR3.

This clone was counted only a few times. The V gene is TRBV7-2, the J gene TRBJ2-1; 7 nucleotides match TRBD2. Trimming cost V 5 bases and J 2 bases; bases outside gene matches: 6. The CDR3 extends over 15 amino acids. CDR1 SGHTA and CDR2 FQGNSA come from the germline V gene. CDR3 protein: CASSLERDPYNEQFF. In nucleotides, the CDR3 is TGTGCCAGCAGCCTTGAGCGGGACCCCTACAATGAGCAGTTCTTC. Combining the CDR3 with reference TRBV7-2 and TRBJ2-1 gives the whole variable domain GAGVSQSPSNKVTEKGKDVELRCDPISGHTALYWYRQSLGQGLEFLIYFQGNSAPDKSGLPSDRFSAERTGGSVSTLTIQRTQQEDSAVYLCASSLERDPYNEQFFGPGTRLTVL.

The chain employs TRBV29-1 and TRBJ2-1; D is uncertain. This CDR3 comprises 13 residues. Germline lookup yields CDR1 SQVTM and CDR2 ANQGSEA. The V gene lost 6 bases and the J gene lost 6 bases, with 15 bases spanning the gap. CDR3 in amino acids: CSVELTGSNEQFF. The CDR3 DNA is TGCAGCGTCGAGTTGACCGGGTCCAATGAGCAGTTCTTC.

The chain is built from TRBV4-2 and TRBJ2-3, with TRBD1 matching over 8 bases. This CDR3 is built from 14 residues. Germline-derived CDR1 and CDR2 are LGHNA and YNFKEQ. Losses at the gene ends were 1 base for V and 5 bases for J; bases not matched to a gene: 2. CDR3 amino acids: CASSQGTGKDTQYF. CDR3 nucleotides: TGTGCCAGCAGCCAAGGGACAGGGAAAGATACGCAGTATTTT.

V gene TRBV6-5 combines with J gene TRBJ1-5, with 8 bases matching TRBD1. In germline, CDR1 is MNHEY, CDR2 SVGAGI. The V segment lost 4 bases and the J segment 9 bases; nucleotides outside the gene matches: 11. The CDR3 length is 15 residues. Written as DNA, the CDR3 is TGTGCCAGCAGTTCAACCGGGACAGGTGAGGTGCCCCAGCATTTT. It yields the protein CASSSTGTGEVPQHF.

This clone was observed a handful of times. The rearrangement links TRBV10-2 to TRBJ1-1; D ambiguous. CDR1 and CDR2 (germline): WSHSY, SAAADI. The CDR3 loop spans 12 amino acids. Trimming stripped 4 bases from V and 8 bases from J, with 11 bases between. CDR3 DNA sequence: TGCGCCAGCAGTGGACATACGTTGGAAGCTTTCTTT. Its protein product is CASSGHTLEAFF.

The chain is built from TRBV9 and TRBJ2-2; D unresolved. Germline V gene lookup returns CDR1 SGDLS and CDR2 YYNGEE. Trimming stripped 0 bases from V and 7 bases from J, with 7 bases between. The CDR3 length is 13 residues. Here the CDR3 DNA reads TGTGCCAGCAGCGTAGTAGATGGCGGGGAGCTGTTTTTT. Its translation: CASSVVDGGELFF. Full variable domain (missing parts from reference TRBV9 and TRBJ2-2): DSGVTQTPKHLITATGQRVTLRCSPRSGDLSVYWYQQSLDQGLQFLIQYYNGEERAKGNILERFSAQQFPDLHSELNLSSLELGDSALYFCASSVVDGGELFFGEGSRLTVL.

The chain carries TRBV7-7 and TRBJ2-5; 8 nucleotides match TRBD1. V gave up 1 base and J gave up 1 base; unmatched junction bases: 5. There are 16 residues in the CDR3. Germline values: CDR1 SSHAT, CDR2 FNYEAQ (reference sequence). The CDR3 here is CASSLGGTGRQETQYF. The CDR3 region has the DNA TGTGCCAGCAGCTTAGGAGGGACAGGCCGCCAAGAGACCCAGTACTTC.

This clone was observed a handful of times. The chain uses TRBV28 and TRBJ1-2; D remains ambiguous. Trimming cost V 4 bases and J 7 bases, with 7 bases left between them. The germline CDR1 and CDR2 sequences are MDHEN and SYDVKM. There are 11 residues in the CDR3. CDR3 residues: CASSYQIGYTF. The CDR3, as DNA: TGTGCCAGCAGTTATCAGATTGGCTACACCTTC.

The rearrangement joins TRBV30 to TRBJ1-6, with 9 positions matching TRBD1. V trimming: 5 bases; J trimming: 7 bases; junction bases outside the gene matches: 9. CDR3 length equals 15 residues. The germline CDR1 and CDR2 sequences are GTSNPN and SVGIG (reference sequence). This CDR3 is CAWAVGTGRNSPLHF. The CDR3 DNA follows: TGTGCCTGGGCGGTCGGGACAGGGAGGAATTCACCCCTCCACTTT.

The CDR3 protein is CASSPAQGADTQYF. CDR3 sequence (DNA): TGTGCCAGCAGTCCGGCACAGGGGGCAGATACGCAGTATTTT. The chain carries TRBV28 and TRBJ2-3, with 8 bases matching TRBD1. Germline values: CDR1 MDHEN, CDR2 SYDVKM. Trimming at V came to 5 bases and at J to 4 bases, leaving 5 bases not matched to a gene. This CDR3 comprises 14 residues.

The J gene is TRBJ1-3, the V gene TRBV10-3; D perhaps matches TRBD1 (5 bases). Germline V gene data show CDR1 as ENHRY and CDR2 as SYGVKD. The CDR3 loop spans 14 amino acids. Trimming took 7 bases from V and 0 from J, leaving 10 bases between them. This CDR3 is CAIKGSSSGNTIYF. CDR3 in DNA: TGTGCCATCAAGGGGTCGAGCTCTGGAAACACCATATATTTT.

The chain links TRBV28 to TRBJ2-7; D is perhaps TRBD1 (6 bases). Germline V CDR1 and CDR2: MDHEN, SYDVKM. Trimming pared 4 bases from V and 2 bases from J, leaving 9 bases between. The CDR3 loop spans 13 amino acids. The CDR3 bases are TGTGCCAGCAGTTCGACAGGCCCCTACGAGCAGTACTTC. Amino acid sequence: CASSSTGPYEQYF.

The V and J genes are TRBV6-1 and TRBJ1-2; D might be TRBD1 (6 bases). The germline CDR1 and CDR2 sequences are MNHNS and SASEGT. V was clipped by 2 bases and J by 0 bases, with 13 bases between them. The length of the CDR3 is 16 residues. CDR3 sequence (DNA): TGTGCCAGCAGTGAAACAGGGCCCCCTCCTAACTATGGCTACACCTTC. Its translation: CASSETGPPPNYGYTF.